This TCR beta chain stems from a study of T cell responses to AZD1222 COVID-19 vaccine. Whole-study results and caveats: Spike was spanned by vaccine-associated CD4 TCRs, which were dominant at 160-218 and 743-854.

To note about this clone: The antigen remains unidentified.

TCRdb keeps only in-frame clones here, not all; method: immunoSEQ multiplex PCR. The sample includes 95,000 to 150,000 clones, roughly nine tenths seen only once; the top ten take approximately 10%. The input for sequencing was peripheral blood, taken on day 0 of AZD1222 vaccination. The sequence came from an adult in good health.

CDR3: CASSEGGGSYEQYF. Here the CDR3 DNA reads TGTGCCAGCAGTGAAGGAGGCGGCTCCTACGAGCAGTACTTC. The chain joins TRBV6-1 to TRBJ2-7; no definite D call. Germline V lookup: CDR1 MNHNS, CDR2 SASEGT. The CDR3 consists of 14 residues. The V end lost 1 base, the J end lost 0 bases, and 7 bases lay between the germline ends.